This T cell receptor beta chain comes out of a study of cytomegalovirus exposure and HLA in healthy donors. The CDR3 runs to 15 residues. Germline trimming cut 2 bases from V and 5 bases from J; bases unmatched to any gene: 8. Germline V gene data show CDR1 as SEHNR and CDR2 as FQNEAQ (reference sequence). Primers included in the PCR were 60 Vbeta and 13 Jbeta primers. Clones were sequenced by immunoSEQ multiplex PCR, and TCRdb holds only the in-frame ones, with some missing. The repertoire holds 150,000 to 200,000 clones, with 60% to 80% as singletons. The chain carries TRBV7-9 and TRBJ2-7; TRBD1 matches 8 bases. The sequenced sample was PBMCs. The sequence derives from a man in his sixties in good health and CMV-seronegative. The CDR3 nucleotides read TGTGCCAGCAGCTTATCAGGGCAGGGGGCCAACGAGCAGTACTTC. It encodes CASSLSGQGANEQYF. Variable domain in full (rest from reference TRBV7-9 and TRBJ2-7): DTGVSQNPRHKITKRGQNVTFRCDPISEHNRLYWYRQTLGQGPEFLTYFQNEAQLEKSRLLSDRFSAERPKGSFSTLEIQRTEQGDSAMYLCASSLSGQGANEQYFGPGTRLTVT.